This is a list of T cell receptor beta chains from one sample in a study of PD-1 blockade in classical Hodgkin lymphoma. Only in-frame clones appear in the TCRdb table, and some are missing; sequencing was by immunoSEQ multiplex PCR. This table has 53,000 or so clones, over 75% appearing once. The source was peripheral blood mononuclear cells (PBMCs), collected at baseline. These receptors originate from a human donor with classical Hodgkin lymphoma. Each CDR3 is given without its conserved first and last residue.

V	J	CDR3
TRBV19	TRBJ1-1	ASHRGLNTEAF
TRBV11-3	TRBJ1-1	ASSLGRYGVTEAF
TRBV5-6	TRBJ1-1	ASSLFGTEPPTEAF
TRBV10-3	TRBJ2-7	AITPGPRSSYEQY
TRBV2	TRBJ2-7	ASSWTSSLYEQY
TRBV4-3	TRBJ1-5	ASSQDLNTRNQPQH
TRBV18	TRBJ2-3	ASSSGRAADTQY
TRBV15	TRBJ1-5	ATSREKGAYNQPQH
TRBV11-3	TRBJ2-5	ASSLVMETQY
TRBV2	TRBJ2-3	AGGVSTNTQY
TRBV7-9	TRBJ2-1	ASSFEYDRYNEQF
TRBV7-2	TRBJ2-1	ASRGTSGRSYNEQF
TRBV7-3	TRBJ2-1	ASSLELAGGTEQF
TRBV7-9	TRBJ1-3	ASSLEFPRTANSGNTIY
TRBV6-5	TRBJ2-1	ASSYSLAGGYEQF
TRBV5-1	NA	ASNFGGRLAHEQY
TRBV18	TRBJ2-1	ASSLTRDHNEQF
TRBV6-5	TRBJ1-1	ASTTGGSRTEAF
TRBV18	TRBJ1-1	ASSPQDVNTEAF
TRBV5-1	TRBJ2-7	ASSPDRVSYEQY
TRBV10-2	TRBJ1-5	ASSEWGQAINQPQH
TRBV7-9	TRBJ2-7	ASSASYEQY
TRBV7-6	TRBJ2-1	ASSARAGGGNEQF
TRBV2	TRBJ2-7	ASIAGGGYYEQY
TRBV19	TRBJ2-4	ASSIPPGNIQY
TRBV5-8	TRBJ1-5	ASSLGQVSNQPQH
TRBV7-9	TRBJ2-7	ASSSGRNYERY
TRBV30	TRBJ2-3	AWSLARSTDTQY
TRBV29-1	TRBJ1-1	SVDQGHRGLNTEAF
TRBV19	TRBJ1-2	ASSGGRDGYT
TRBV27	TRBJ1-1	ASSFRGNTEAF
TRBV14	TRBJ1-2	ASSNSGMNYGYT
TRBV4-2	TRBJ1-1	ASGREDRGNTEAF
TRBV18	TRBJ1-2	ASSPRAGGEANYGYT
TRBV19	TRBJ2-3	ASSIERGQDTQY
TRBV7-2	TRBJ2-7	ASSLTSNGPYEQY
TRBV6-6	TRBJ2-1	ASRRPGQGLAEQF
TRBV10-1	TRBJ1-3	ASSTGSGNTIY
TRBV19	TRBJ2-1	ASSGGRLYGEQF
TRBV12-5	TRBJ1-5	ASGLVLGDRPNQPQH
TRBV19	TRBJ2-3	ASSPSGDLADTQY
TRBV4-3	TRBJ2-7	ASSQGNGLAGEQY
TRBV9	TRBJ2-1	ASSTGREYNEQF
TRBV30	TRBJ1-5	AWSSGGNNQPQH
TRBV18	TRBJ1-1	ASSPRHPMGAEAF
TRBV11-2	TRBJ2-1	ASSLDPGWGEQF
TRBV7-3	TRBJ2-1	ASSLGLAGVGRGYNEQF
TRBV5-1	TRBJ2-5	ASTLLGLFQETQY